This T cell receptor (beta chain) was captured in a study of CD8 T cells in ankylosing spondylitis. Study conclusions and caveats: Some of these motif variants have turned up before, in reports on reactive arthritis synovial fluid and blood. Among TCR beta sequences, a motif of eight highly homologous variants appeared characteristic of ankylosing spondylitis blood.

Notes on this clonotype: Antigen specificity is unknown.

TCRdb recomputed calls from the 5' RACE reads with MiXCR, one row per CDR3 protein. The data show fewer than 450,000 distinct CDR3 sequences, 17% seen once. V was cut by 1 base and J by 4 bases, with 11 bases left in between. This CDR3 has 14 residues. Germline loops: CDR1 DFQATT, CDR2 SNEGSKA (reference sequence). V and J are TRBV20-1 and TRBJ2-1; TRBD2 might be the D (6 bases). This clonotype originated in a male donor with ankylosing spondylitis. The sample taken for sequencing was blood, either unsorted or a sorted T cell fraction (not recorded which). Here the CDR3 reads CSARGLASYNEQFF. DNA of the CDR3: TGCAGTGCTAGAGGGCTAGCGTCGTACAATGAGCAGTTCTTC.